These 15 T cell receptor beta chains originate from one sample sequenced in a study of T-cell reconstitution after alpha-beta-depleted transplantation in children. A library of TCRbeta sequences, prepared with unique molecular identifiers, was generated. TCRdb used MiXCR to reprocess the PCR reads, holding one entry per CDR3 protein. This table holds roughly 790,000 distinct CDR3 sequences, 16% found once. The source material was PBMCs, mostly from graft donor cells, sampled 360 days after TCRalphabeta/CD19-depleted stem cell transplant. The receptors were sampled from a male patient younger than 18 who had a stem cell transplant for acute lymphoblastic leukemia, so the T cells may come from the graft donor.

J is TRBJ2-7 and V is TRBV5-1; D is unresolved. This CDR3 spans 14 amino acids. Trimming pared 0 bases from V and 3 bases from J, leaving 10 bases between. Germline V gene data show CDR1 as SGHRS and CDR2 as YFSETQ. The CDR3 bases are TGCGCCAGCAGCTTGGTTCCCGAGGTCTACGAGCAGTACTTC. Translating gives CASSLVPEVYEQYF. Variable domain in full (rest from reference TRBV5-1 and TRBJ2-7): KAGVTQTPRYLIKTRGQQVTLSCSPISGHRSVSWYQQTPGQGLQFLFEYFSETQRNKGNFPGRFSGRQFSNSRSEMNVSTLELGDSALYLCASSLVPEVYEQYFGPGTRLTVT.

The CDR3 here is CSVQRELQETQYF. The CDR3 DNA is TGCAGTGTCCAGCGGGAACTCCAAGAGACCCAGTACTTC. V and J are TRBV20-1 and TRBJ2-5, with 7 bases aligning to TRBD2. Germline V lookup: CDR1 DFQATT, CDR2 SNEGSKA (reference sequence). CDR3 size: 13 residues. Trimming at V came to 7 bases and at J to 1 base, leaving 6 bases not matched to a gene.

This clonotype appeared a few times. The chain combines TRBV7-9 with TRBJ2-5; 7 nucleotides match TRBD1. Germline assignment: CDR1 SEHNR and CDR2 FQNEAQ (reference sequence). After removal of 2 bases from V and 2 bases from J, the junction contained 5 bases not matched to a gene. The CDR3 sequence is 15 residues long. CDR3 sequence reads: CASSLRGGTQETQYF. The CDR3 nucleotides read TGTGCCAGCAGCTTAAGAGGGGGCACACAAGAGACCCAGTACTTC.

This clonotype was recorded many times. The rearrangement links TRBV6-1 to TRBJ2-1, with D unresolved. V was shortened by 6 bases and J by 2 bases, with 14 bases between the two germline ends. CDR3 length equals 15 residues. CDR1 and CDR2 from the germline V gene are MNHNS and SASEGT. The CDR3 here is CASSLGRFAYNEQFF. In nucleotides, the CDR3 is TGTGCCAGCAGCCTCGGACGGTTCGCCTACAATGAGCAGTTCTTC.

The chain is built from TRBV14 and TRBJ2-7; D gene unclear. The germline V and J ends were trimmed by 4 bases and 2 bases, with 15 bases remaining between them. Germline assignment: CDR1 SGHDN and CDR2 FVKESK. CDR3 length: 15 amino acids. DNA of the CDR3: TGTGCCAGCAGCCCTCCCCGCCGGCGAACCTACGAGCAGTACTTC. Protein sequence: CASSPPRRRTYEQYF.

At least ten counts were recorded for this clonotype. The V call is TRBV28, the J call TRBJ1-2, with no clear D. Germline V lookup: CDR1 MDHEN, CDR2 SYDVKM. There are 12 residues in the CDR3. V gave up 11 bases and J gave up 2 bases, with 12 bases separating them. CDR3 residues: CAHKSGNYGYTF. The CDR3 coding sequence is TGTGCCCATAAGTCCGGGAACTATGGCTACACCTTC.

This clonotype was observed a few times. V usage is TRBV5-1 and J usage is TRBJ2-7; maybe TRBD1 (5 bases). Germline V gene sequence: CDR1 SGHRS, CDR2 YFSETQ. V was shortened by 1 base and J by 5 bases, with 13 bases between the two germline ends. CDR3 size: 14 residues. The CDR3: CASSLIRGGDEQYF. CDR3 sequence (DNA): TGCGCCAGCAGCTTGATAAGGGGCGGAGACGAGCAGTACTTC.

In its sample, this clonotype was seen a few times. V is TRBV12-3 or TRBV12-4 and J is TRBJ1-2, with a weak D call TRBD1 (6 bases). V lost 6 bases and J lost 4, with 12 bases in between. This CDR3 comprises 13 residues. The CDR3 DNA sequence: TGTGCCAGCAGCCTACAGGGTTTCTATGGCTACACCTTC. As protein: CASSLQGFYGYTF.

This clonotype was recorded at least ten times. The chain joins TRBV3-1 to TRBJ2-7; TRBD1 matches at 12 bases. V was pared by 4 bases and J by 3 bases, with 7 bases of the junction left unmatched. The CDR3 has 16 residues. Per germline, CDR1 LGHDT and CDR2 YNNKEL (reference sequence). The CDR3 here is CASSLRGTGGYYEQYF. CDR3 bases: TGTGCCAGCAGCCTGCGGGGGACAGGGGGCTACTACGAGCAGTACTTC.

The chain recombines TRBV7-2 with TRBJ1-1; the match to TRBD1 covers 9 bases. The length of the CDR3 is 13 residues. The V gene end was trimmed by 1 base and the J gene end by 10 bases; junction bases not matched to a gene: 4. Germline V gives CDR1 SGHTA, CDR2 FQGNSA. The CDR3 here is CASSLGGQGGAFF. The CDR3 nucleotides read TGTGCCAGCAGCTTAGGGGGACAGGGCGGAGCTTTCTTT.

This clonotype was seen only a few times. The V and J genes are TRBV20-1 and TRBJ2-5; 14 bases agree with TRBD2. V trimming: 4 bases; J trimming: 5 bases; junction bases outside the gene matches: 12. The CDR3 has 17 residues. Germline CDR1 reads DFQATT; CDR2 reads SNEGSKA (reference sequence). CDR3 sequence reads: CSANPGTSGRRRETQYF. In DNA, the CDR3 is TGCAGTGCTAACCCCGGGACTAGCGGGAGAAGGAGGGAGACCCAGTACTTC.

This clonotype occurred many times. V and J are TRBV18 and TRBJ2-7; 9 nucleotides agree with TRBD1. CDR1 and CDR2 from the germline V gene are KGHSH and LQKENI. CDR3 length: 15 amino acids. The trim removed 3 bases at V and 5 bases at J, leaving 8 bases unmatched. CDR3 residues: CASSPDRGIVDEQYF. The DNA of the CDR3 is TGTGCCAGCTCACCGGACAGGGGTATTGTCGACGAGCAGTACTTC.

The chain uses TRBV3-1 and TRBJ1-3, with 7 bases lining up with TRBD1. CDR1 is LGHDT, CDR2 YNNKEL, per germline (reference sequence). The CDR3 runs 15 residues. V was pared by 4 bases and J by 9 bases, with 12 bases of the junction left unmatched. CDR3 protein: CASSRSWDSRTTIYF. DNA of the CDR3: TGTGCCAGCAGCCGCTCATGGGACAGCCGAACCACCATATATTTT. The full variable domain, with the rest looked up from reference TRBV3-1 and TRBJ1-3, is DTAVSQTPKYLVTQMGNDKSIKCEQNLGHDTMYWYKQDSKKFLKIMFSYNNKELIINETVPNRFSPKSPDKAHLNLHINSLELGDSAVYFCASSRSWDSRTTIYFGEGSWLTVV.

In its sample, this clonotype was seen a few times. The chain joins TRBV7-9 to TRBJ2-7; possibly TRBD2 for D (5 bases). Germline V gives CDR1 SEHNR, CDR2 FQNEAQ (reference sequence). V dropped 7 bases and J dropped 0 bases, with 13 bases sitting between them. The CDR3 extends over 14 amino acids. Written as DNA, the CDR3 is TGTGCCAGCACGCGCAGGACTTCCTCCTACGAGCAGTACTTC. Protein product: CASTRRTSSYEQYF.

The genes are TRBV5-1 and TRBJ1-4, with 11 bases matching TRBD1. The CDR3 sequence is 18 residues long. Germline trimming cut 6 bases from V and 0 bases from J; bases unmatched to any gene: 10. CDR1 and CDR2 from the germline V gene are SGHRS and YFSETQ. The CDR3 region is CASTPHPGQGATNEKLFF. The CDR3 coding sequence is TGCGCCAGCACCCCCCACCCGGGACAGGGGGCAACTAATGAAAAACTGTTTTTT.